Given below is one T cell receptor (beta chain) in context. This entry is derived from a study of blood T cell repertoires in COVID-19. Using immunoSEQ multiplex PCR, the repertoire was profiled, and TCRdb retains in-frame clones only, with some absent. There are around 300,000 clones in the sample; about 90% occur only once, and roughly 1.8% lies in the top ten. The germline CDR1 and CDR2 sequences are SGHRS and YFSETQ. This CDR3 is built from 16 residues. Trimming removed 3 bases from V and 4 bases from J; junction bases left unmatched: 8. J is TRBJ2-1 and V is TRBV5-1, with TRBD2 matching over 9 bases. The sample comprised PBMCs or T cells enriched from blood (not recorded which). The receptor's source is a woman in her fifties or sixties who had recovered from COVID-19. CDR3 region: CASSSPAGGQYNEQFF. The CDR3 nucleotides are TGCGCCAGCAGCTCTCCCGCGGGAGGGCAATACAATGAGCAGTTCTTC.